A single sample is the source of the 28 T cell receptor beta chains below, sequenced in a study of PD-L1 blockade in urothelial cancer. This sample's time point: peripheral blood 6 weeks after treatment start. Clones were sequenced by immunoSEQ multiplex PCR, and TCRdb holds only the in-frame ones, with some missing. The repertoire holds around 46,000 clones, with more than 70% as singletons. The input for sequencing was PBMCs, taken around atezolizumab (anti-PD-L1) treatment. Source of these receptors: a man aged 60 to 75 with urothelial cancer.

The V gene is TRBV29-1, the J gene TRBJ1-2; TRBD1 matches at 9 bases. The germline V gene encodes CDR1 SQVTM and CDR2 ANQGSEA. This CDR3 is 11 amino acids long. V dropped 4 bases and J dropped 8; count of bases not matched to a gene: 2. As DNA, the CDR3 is TGCAGCGTTGGGGGGACAGGGGGCTACACCTTC. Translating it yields CSVGGTGGYTF.

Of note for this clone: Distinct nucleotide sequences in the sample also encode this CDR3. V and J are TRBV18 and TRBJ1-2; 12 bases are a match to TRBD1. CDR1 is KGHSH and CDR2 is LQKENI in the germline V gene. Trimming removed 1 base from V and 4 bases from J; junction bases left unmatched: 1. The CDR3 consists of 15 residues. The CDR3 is CASSPRDRGPYGYTF. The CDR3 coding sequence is TGTGCCAGCTCACCACGGGACAGGGGGCCCTATGGCTACACCTTC.

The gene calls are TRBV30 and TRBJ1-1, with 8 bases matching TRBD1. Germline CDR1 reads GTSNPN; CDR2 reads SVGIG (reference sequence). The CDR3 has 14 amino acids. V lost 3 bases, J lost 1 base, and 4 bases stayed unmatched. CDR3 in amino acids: CAWSEGQGNTEAFF. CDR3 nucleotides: TGTGCCTGGAGCGAAGGACAGGGGAACACTGAAGCTTTCTTT.

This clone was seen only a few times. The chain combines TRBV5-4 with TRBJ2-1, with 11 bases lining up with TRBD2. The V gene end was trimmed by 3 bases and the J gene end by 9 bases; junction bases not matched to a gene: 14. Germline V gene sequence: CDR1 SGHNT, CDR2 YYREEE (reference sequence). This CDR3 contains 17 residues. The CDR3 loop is CASSSGQVIAGGVEQFF. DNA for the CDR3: TGTGCCAGCAGCTCCGGACAGGTTATAGCGGGAGGGGTTGAGCAGTTCTTC.

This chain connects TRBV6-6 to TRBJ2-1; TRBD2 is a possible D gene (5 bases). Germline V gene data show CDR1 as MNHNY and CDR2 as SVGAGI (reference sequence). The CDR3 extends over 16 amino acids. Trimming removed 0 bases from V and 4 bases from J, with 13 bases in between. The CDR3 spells CASSYSDYVPYNEQFF. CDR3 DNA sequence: TGTGCCAGCAGTTACTCTGACTACGTTCCTTACAATGAGCAGTTCTTC.

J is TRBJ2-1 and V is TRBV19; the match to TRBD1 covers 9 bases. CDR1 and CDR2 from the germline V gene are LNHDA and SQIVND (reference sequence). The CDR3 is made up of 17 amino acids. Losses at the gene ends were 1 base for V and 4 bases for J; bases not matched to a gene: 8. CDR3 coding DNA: TGTGCCAGTAGTATAGGCCTACAGGGGGCGCGTTACAATGAGCAGTTCTTC. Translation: CASSIGLQGARYNEQFF.

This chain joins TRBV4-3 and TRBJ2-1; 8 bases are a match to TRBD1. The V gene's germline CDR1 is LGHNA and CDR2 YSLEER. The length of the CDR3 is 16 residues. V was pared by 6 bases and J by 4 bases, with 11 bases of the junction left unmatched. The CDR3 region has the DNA TGCGCCAGCAGTGCAGGGGGCCTGGTTCTGTACAATGAGCAGTTCTTC. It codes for CASSAGGLVLYNEQFF.

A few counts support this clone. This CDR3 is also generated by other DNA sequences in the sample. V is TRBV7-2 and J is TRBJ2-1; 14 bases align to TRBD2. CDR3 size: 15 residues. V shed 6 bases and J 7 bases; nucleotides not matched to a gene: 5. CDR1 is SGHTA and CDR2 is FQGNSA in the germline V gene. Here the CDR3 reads CASSPGLAGGNEQFF. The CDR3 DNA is TGTGCCAGCAGTCCCGGACTAGCGGGAGGAAATGAGCAGTTCTTC.

The CDR3 region is CASSTGQGGSYEQYF. CDR3 nucleotide sequence: TGTGCCAGTAGTACAGGACAGGGGGGATCCTACGAGCAGTACTTC. The V and J genes are TRBV19 and TRBJ2-7; 10 bases match TRBD1. The length of the CDR3 is 15 residues. Germline V gene sequence: CDR1 LNHDA, CDR2 SQIVND (reference sequence). V trimming: 4 bases; J trimming: 1 base; junction bases outside the gene matches: 4.

CDR3: CASSLMLAGASQETQYF. Here the CDR3 DNA reads TGTGCCAGCAGCTTAATGTTGGCGGGGGCGAGCCAAGAGACCCAGTACTTC. V gene TRBV7-3 combines with J gene TRBJ2-5; possibly TRBD2 for D (7 bases). From germline, CDR1 is SGHTA and CDR2 FQGTGA. Between the trimmed V and J ends, which lost 1 base and 1 base, there was a span of 16 bases. The CDR3 has 17 residues.

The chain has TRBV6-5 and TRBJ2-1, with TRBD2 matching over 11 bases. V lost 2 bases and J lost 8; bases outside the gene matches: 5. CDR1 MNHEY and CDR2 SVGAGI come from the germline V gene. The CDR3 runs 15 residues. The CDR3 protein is CASSYTSGSTYEQFF. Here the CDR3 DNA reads TGTGCCAGCAGTTACACTAGCGGGAGTACCTATGAGCAGTTCTTC.

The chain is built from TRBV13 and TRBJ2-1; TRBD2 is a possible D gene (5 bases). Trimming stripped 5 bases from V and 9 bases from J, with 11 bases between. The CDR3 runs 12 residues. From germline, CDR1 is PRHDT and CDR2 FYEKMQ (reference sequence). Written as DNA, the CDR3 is TGTGCCAGCAGCGTGGACTGGGGTGAGCAGTTCTTC. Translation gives CASSVDWGEQFF.

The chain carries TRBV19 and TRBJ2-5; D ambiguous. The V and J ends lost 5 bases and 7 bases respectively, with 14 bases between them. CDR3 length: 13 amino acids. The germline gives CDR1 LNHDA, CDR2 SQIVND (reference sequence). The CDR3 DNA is TGTGCCAGTAGTTTGGGCAGAGCCGGGACCCAGTACTTC. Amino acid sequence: CASSLGRAGTQYF.

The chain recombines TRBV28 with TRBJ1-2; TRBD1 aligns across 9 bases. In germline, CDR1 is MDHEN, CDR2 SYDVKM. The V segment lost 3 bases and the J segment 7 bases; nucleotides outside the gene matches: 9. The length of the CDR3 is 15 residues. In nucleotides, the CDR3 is TGTGCCAGCAGTTTGGGACAGGGTTTTGGTAGTGGCTACACCTTC. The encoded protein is CASSLGQGFGSGYTF.

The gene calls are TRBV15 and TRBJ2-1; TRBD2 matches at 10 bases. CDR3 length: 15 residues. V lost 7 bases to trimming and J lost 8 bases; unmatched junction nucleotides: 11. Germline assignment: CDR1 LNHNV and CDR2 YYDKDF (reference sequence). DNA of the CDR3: TGTGCCACCACCGTAAGGGGAGCGGGAGGGGATGAGCAGTTCTTC. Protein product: CATTVRGAGGDEQFF.

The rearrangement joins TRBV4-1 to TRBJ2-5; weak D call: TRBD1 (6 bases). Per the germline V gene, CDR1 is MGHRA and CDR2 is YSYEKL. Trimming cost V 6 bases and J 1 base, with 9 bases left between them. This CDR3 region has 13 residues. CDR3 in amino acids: CASSHRVQETQYF. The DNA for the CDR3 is TGCGCCAGCAGTCACAGGGTCCAAGAGACCCAGTACTTC.

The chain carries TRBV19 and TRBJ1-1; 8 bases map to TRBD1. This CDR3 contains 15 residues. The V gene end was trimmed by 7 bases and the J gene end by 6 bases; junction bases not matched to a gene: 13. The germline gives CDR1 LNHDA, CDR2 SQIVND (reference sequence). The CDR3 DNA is TGTGCCAGTACCCCGACAGGGGCGGGTATGTCTGAAGCTTTCTTT. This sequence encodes CASTPTGAGMSEAFF.

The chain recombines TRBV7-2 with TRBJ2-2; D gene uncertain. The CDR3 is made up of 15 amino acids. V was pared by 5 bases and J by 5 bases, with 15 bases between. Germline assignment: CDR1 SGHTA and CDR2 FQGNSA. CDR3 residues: CASSPPSSRTGELFF. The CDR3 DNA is TGTGCCAGCAGCCCTCCCTCATCGAGGACCGGGGAGCTGTTTTTT. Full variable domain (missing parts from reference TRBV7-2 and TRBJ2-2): GAGVSQSPSNKVTEKGKDVELRCDPISGHTALYWYRQSLGQGLEFLIYFQGNSAPDKSGLPSDRFSAERTGGSVSTLTIQRTQQEDSAVYLCASSPPSSRTGELFFGEGSRLTVL.

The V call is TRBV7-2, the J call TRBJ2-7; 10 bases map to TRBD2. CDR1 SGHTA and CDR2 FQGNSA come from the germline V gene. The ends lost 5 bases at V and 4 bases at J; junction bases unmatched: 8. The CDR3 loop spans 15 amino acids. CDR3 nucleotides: TGTGCCAGCAGCCAACTAGCGGGAAGACAGTACGAGCAGTACTTC. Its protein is CASSQLAGRQYEQYF.

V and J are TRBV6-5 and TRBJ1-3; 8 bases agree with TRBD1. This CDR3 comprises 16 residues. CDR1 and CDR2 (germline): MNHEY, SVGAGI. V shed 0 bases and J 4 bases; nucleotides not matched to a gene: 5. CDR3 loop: CASSYSRGRGGNTIYF. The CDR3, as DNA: TGTGCCAGCAGTTACTCCAGGGGGCGAGGGGGAAACACCATATATTTT.

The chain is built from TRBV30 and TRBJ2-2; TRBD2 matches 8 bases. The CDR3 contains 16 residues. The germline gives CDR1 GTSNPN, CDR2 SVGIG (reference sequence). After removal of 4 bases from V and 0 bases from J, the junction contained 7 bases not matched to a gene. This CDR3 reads CAWKWRGASNTGELFF. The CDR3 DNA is TGTGCCTGGAAATGGCGGGGGGCCTCGAACACCGGGGAGCTGTTTTTT.

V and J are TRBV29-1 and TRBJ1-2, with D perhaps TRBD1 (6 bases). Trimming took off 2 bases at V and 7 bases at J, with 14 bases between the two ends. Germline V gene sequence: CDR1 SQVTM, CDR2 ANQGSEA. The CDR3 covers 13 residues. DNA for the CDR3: TGCAGCGTTGAAACAGGGATCATTGGTGGCTACACCTTC. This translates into CSVETGIIGGYTF.

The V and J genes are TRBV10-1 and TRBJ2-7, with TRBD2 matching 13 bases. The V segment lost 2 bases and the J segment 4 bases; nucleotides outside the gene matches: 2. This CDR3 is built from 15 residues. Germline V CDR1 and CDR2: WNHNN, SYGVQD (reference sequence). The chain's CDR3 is CASSEGTSGKYEQYF. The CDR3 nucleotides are TGCGCCAGCAGTGAGGGGACTAGCGGGAAATACGAGCAGTACTTC.

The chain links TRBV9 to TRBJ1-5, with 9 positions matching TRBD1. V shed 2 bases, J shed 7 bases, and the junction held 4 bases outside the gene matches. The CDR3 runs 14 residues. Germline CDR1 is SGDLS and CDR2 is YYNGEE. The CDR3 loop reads CASSVDRGMQPQHF. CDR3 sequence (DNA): TGTGCCAGCAGCGTCGACAGGGGGATGCAGCCCCAGCATTTT.

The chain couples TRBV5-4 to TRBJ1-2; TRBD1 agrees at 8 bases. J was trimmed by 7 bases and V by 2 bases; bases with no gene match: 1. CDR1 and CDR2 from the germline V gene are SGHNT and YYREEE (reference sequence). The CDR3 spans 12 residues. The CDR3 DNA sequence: TGTGCCAGCAGCTTCGACAGGGGTGGCTACACCTTC. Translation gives CASSFDRGGYTF.

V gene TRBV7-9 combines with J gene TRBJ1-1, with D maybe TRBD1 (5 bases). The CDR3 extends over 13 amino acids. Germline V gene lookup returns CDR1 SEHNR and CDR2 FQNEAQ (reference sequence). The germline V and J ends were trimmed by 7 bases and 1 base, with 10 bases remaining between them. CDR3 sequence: CASIKGANTEAFF. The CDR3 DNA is TGTGCCAGCATCAAAGGGGCGAACACTGAAGCTTTCTTT.

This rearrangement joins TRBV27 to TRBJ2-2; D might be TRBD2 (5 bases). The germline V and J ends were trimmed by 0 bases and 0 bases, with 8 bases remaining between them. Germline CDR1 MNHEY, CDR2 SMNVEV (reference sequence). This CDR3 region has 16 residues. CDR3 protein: CASSLSRVSNTGELFF. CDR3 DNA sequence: TGTGCCAGCAGTTTATCGCGGGTCTCGAACACCGGGGAGCTGTTTTTT.

The CDR3 sequence: CASSPRTSGRGTEAQYF. CDR3 bases: TGTGCCAGCAGCCCCCGGACTAGCGGGAGGGGGACTGAAGCGCAGTATTTT. The V and J genes are TRBV7-2 and TRBJ2-3, with 15 bases aligning to TRBD2. The CDR3 has 17 amino acids. Per the germline V gene, CDR1 is SGHTA and CDR2 is FQGNSA. J was trimmed by 10 bases and V by 5 bases; bases with no gene match: 13.